This TCR beta chain was found in a study of blood T cell repertoires in COVID-19. Sequencing was performed with immunoSEQ multiplex PCR; in TCRdb, only in-frame clones are kept and a portion is missing. The data hold approximately 260,000 clones, with almost 90% observed a single time. This clone has a single count. The V segment lost 0 bases and the J segment 6 bases; nucleotides outside the gene matches: 3. CDR3 length: 13 residues. Germline V gene lookup returns CDR1 SGHNT and CDR2 YYREEE (reference sequence). The TCR sequence derives from a woman in her fifties or sixties with COVID-19, enrolled during active disease. The rearrangement joins TRBV5-4 to TRBJ2-7; TRBD1 agrees at 7 bases. What was sequenced was peripheral blood. The CDR3, as DNA: TGTGCCAGCAGCTTGGACAGGGGCGGCGAGCAGTACTTC. Translated: CASSLDRGGEQYF.